One sample yielded the 23 T cell receptor beta chains listed below, sequenced in a study of low-dose radiotherapy and immunotherapy resistance in tumors. First-strand cDNA relied on TRAV- and TRBV-specific primers spanning alpha and beta chains. Amplification of TCRs used a constant-region primer and V-primer adapter for approximately 19 PCR cycles. TCRdb fed the reads into MiXCR, producing one record per CDR3 protein. Found here are around 14,000 distinct CDR3 sequences, 45% to 55% of them singletons; the top ten hold 3.7%. The receptors were sampled from a human donor with advanced metastatic prostate, ovarian, gallbladder or colorectal cancer (not recorded which). This table probably holds off-target reads from a library built for another chain.

This chain uses TRBV11-2 with TRBJ2-1, with D tentatively TRBD2 (6 bases). The CDR3 consists of 12 residues. Trimming stripped 5 bases from V and 10 bases from J, with 12 bases between. Germline V gene lookup returns CDR1 SGHAT and CDR2 FQNNGV. In DNA, the CDR3 is TGTGCCAGCAGCCCGTGGACTAAAGAGCAGTTCTTC. This codes for CASSPWTKEQFF.

This rearrangement joins TRBV2 to TRBJ1-5; a weak D match, TRBD1 (6 bases). There are 15 residues in the CDR3. Germline lookup yields CDR1 SNHLY and CDR2 FYNNEI. Trimming took 5 bases from V and 4 from J, leaving 15 bases between them. As DNA, the CDR3 is TGTGCCAGCAGTATTACCGGGACACTGAATCAGCCCCAGCATTTT. It yields the protein CASSITGTLNQPQHF.

This rearrangement joins TRBV20-1 to TRBJ2-2, with D perhaps TRBD2 (6 bases). The CDR3 covers 12 residues. Germline V gene lookup returns CDR1 DFQATT and CDR2 SNEGSKA (reference sequence). Deletions cut 6 bases from V and 6 bases from J, with 11 bases between. CDR3 in DNA: TGCAGTGCCAGACTAGATCCCGGGGAGCTGTTTTTT. Translated: CSARLDPGELFF.

The rearrangement joins TRBV12-3 or TRBV12-4 to TRBJ1-2; TRBD1 might be the D (6 bases). V was shortened by 4 bases and J by 3 bases, with 12 bases between the two germline ends. This CDR3 is 14 amino acids long. CDR3 sequence: CASSWVAGDYGYTF. The CDR3 DNA follows: TGTGCCAGCAGTTGGGTTGCAGGGGACTATGGCTACACCTTC.

The chain recombines TRBV12-3 or TRBV12-4 with TRBJ1-1, with 7 bases lining up with TRBD1. CDR3 length: 13 residues. The ends lost 5 bases at V and 1 base at J; junction bases unmatched: 1. DNA for the CDR3: TGTGCCAGCAGTCGACAGGGGAACACTGAAGCTTTCTTT. It codes for CASSRQGNTEAFF.

The chain couples TRBV7-2 to TRBJ2-5; 9 nucleotides align to TRBD2. The CDR3 runs to 15 residues. V was pared by 8 bases and J by 1 base, with 8 bases of the junction left unmatched. Germline CDR1 reads SGHTA; CDR2 reads FQGNSA. The DNA of the CDR3 is TGTGCCAGCGGACCGAGCGGGGGGACCCAAGAGACCCAGTACTTC. Translation: CASGPSGGTQETQYF.

The sample holds a few counts of this clonotype. The chain has TRBV3-1 and TRBJ1-1; D is uncertain. The germline V gene has CDR1 LGHDT and CDR2 YNNKEL (reference sequence). The length of the CDR3 is 20 residues. Trimming removed 0 bases from V and 3 bases from J, with 26 bases in between. The CDR3 bases are TGTGCCAGCAGCCAAGATAACTTTTTATGGCGACCTCGGAAGGACACTGAAGCTTTCTTT. It yields the protein CASSQDNFLWRPRKDTEAFF.

The V gene is TRBV29-1, the J gene TRBJ2-5; D may match TRBD1 or TRBD2 (6 bases each). The CDR3 runs 13 residues. CDR1 is SQVTM, CDR2 ANQGSEA, per germline. The germline V and J ends were trimmed by 4 bases and 4 bases, with 13 bases remaining between them. The CDR3 bases are TGCAGCGTTGGGAGGGGGATGGCAGAGACCCAGTACTTC. It specifies CSVGRGMAETQYF.

This chain uses TRBV7-6 with TRBJ1-2; TRBD1 agrees at 8 bases. Germline-derived CDR1 and CDR2 are SGHVS and FNYEAQ. This CDR3 has 16 residues. Unmatched junction bases numbered 17, after V lost 4 bases and J lost 10 bases. DNA of the CDR3: TGTGCCAGCAGCTCGAGCAATTCGGGACAGGTTGCTACCTACACCTTC. Protein: CASSSSNSGQVATYTF.

CDR3 protein: CASSLGQATYEQYF. CDR3 bases: TGCGCCAGCAGCTTGGGACAGGCCACCTACGAGCAGTACTTC. This chain joins TRBV5-1 and TRBJ2-7; a weak D match, TRBD1 (6 bases). V lost 0 bases and J lost 2, with 9 bases in between. The V gene's germline CDR1 is SGHRS and CDR2 YFSETQ. This CDR3 spans 14 amino acids.

The V call is TRBV26, the J call TRBJ2-7; TRBD1, the table's D call, was not compared with the DNA. TRBV26 is labeled a pseudogene. CDR3 length: 14 residues. CDR3 nucleotides: TGTGCCAGCAGGGGTCAGGGGGGTCACAACGAGCAGTACTTC. Protein sequence: CASRGQGGHNEQYF.

This clonotype was picked up a small number of times. CDR3 in amino acids: CATSRGEGGGNNEQFF. CDR3 bases: TGTGCCACCAGCAGAGGCGAAGGGGGGGGAAACAATGAGCAGTTCTTC. J is TRBJ2-1 and V is TRBV15; tentative D call: TRBD2 (7 bases). The CDR3 length is 16 residues. CDR1 LNHNV and CDR2 YYDKDF come from the germline V gene (reference sequence). Trimming removed 1 base at V and 5 bases at J, with 15 bases between. Variable domain in full (rest from reference TRBV15 and TRBJ2-1): DAMVIQNPRYQVTQFGKPVTLSCSQTLNHNVMYWYQQKSSQAPKLLFHYYDKDFNNEADTPDNFQSRRPNTSFCFLDIRSPGLGDTAMYLCATSRGEGGGNNEQFFGPGTRLTVL.

This chain joins TRBV18 and TRBJ2-7; 7 bases are a match to TRBD1. Trimming at V came to 0 bases and at J to 3 bases, leaving 2 bases not matched to a gene. Germline V gene data show CDR1 as KGHSH and CDR2 as LQKENI. The CDR3 has 14 amino acids. CDR3 coding DNA: TGTGCCAGCTCACCACCGACAGGGAGCTACGAGCAGTACTTC. Amino acid sequence: CASSPPTGSYEQYF.

CDR3 DNA: TGTGCCAGTAGTATAGGGAGGCTAGCGGGAGCCTACGAGCAGTACTTC. Translated: CASSIGRLAGAYEQYF. The V gene is TRBV19, the J gene TRBJ2-7, with 10 bases matching TRBD2. This CDR3 has 16 amino acids. V was clipped by 1 base and J by 2 bases; unmatched bases: 5. Germline assignment: CDR1 LNHDA and CDR2 SQIVND (reference sequence).

The chain uses TRBV6-5 and TRBJ2-1, with D hard to call. The CDR3 runs to 13 residues. Germline lookup yields CDR1 MNHEY and CDR2 SVGAGI. V lost 11 bases and J lost 7, with 18 bases in between. The CDR3 DNA sequence: TGTGCCGCGGTCTGGGGTGGTATGAATGAGCAGTTCTTC. Its protein product is CAAVWGGMNEQFF.

The table lists this clonotype with a few counts. This chain links TRBV12-3 or TRBV12-4 with TRBJ1-1; no clear D gene. Trimming cost V 5 bases and J 11 bases, with 15 bases left between them. This CDR3 is built from 12 residues. In DNA form, the CDR3 reads TGTGCCAGCAGTCGCGACGTGACCCCGGCTTTCTTT. Translation: CASSRDVTPAFF.

This chain connects TRBV9 to TRBJ2-3; a possible D gene is TRBD1 (5 bases). The germline V gene has CDR1 SGDLS and CDR2 YYNGEE. The CDR3 runs to 15 residues. The germline V and J ends were trimmed by 2 bases and 2 bases, with 12 bases remaining between them. CDR3: CASSVLGAPTDTQYF. The CDR3 DNA sequence: TGTGCCAGCAGCGTTTTAGGGGCCCCCACAGATACGCAGTATTTT. Complete variable domain (other parts from reference TRBV9 and TRBJ2-3): DSGVTQTPKHLITATGQRVTLRCSPRSGDLSVYWYQQSLDQGLQFLIQYYNGEERAKGNILERFSAQQFPDLHSELNLSSLELGDSALYFCASSVLGAPTDTQYFGPGTRLTVL.

This chain connects TRBV25-1 to TRBJ1-4; D gene ambiguous. The V gene's germline CDR1 is MGHDK and CDR2 SYGVNS. Trimming left V 3 bases short and J 3 bases short, with 8 bases between. CDR3 length: 14 residues. The DNA of the CDR3 is TGTGCCAGCAGTGAGTTATCCTCTAATGAAAAACTGTTTTTT. It yields the protein CASSELSSNEKLFF.

This clonotype has just a few counts. The chain links TRBV28 to TRBJ1-5, with D possibly TRBD1 on 6 matching bases. The CDR3 extends over 13 amino acids. The V end was cut by 8 bases, the J end by 5 bases, with 13 bases between. Germline CDR1 and CDR2: MDHEN and SYDVKM. CDR3 DNA sequence: TGTGCCAGCCAGCGGGACAATTATCAGCCCCAGCATTTT. Translating it yields CASQRDNYQPQHF.

The count of this clonotype is one. The rearrangement links TRBV11-2 to TRBJ1-1, with D possibly matching TRBD1 (6 bases). There are 14 residues in the CDR3. Trimming stripped 3 bases from V and 1 base from J, with 9 bases between. The germline V gene encodes CDR1 SGHAT and CDR2 FQNNGV. The CDR3 DNA reads TGTGCCAGCAGCTTCGAGACAGGGAACACTGAAGCTTTCTTT. Its protein is CASSFETGNTEAFF.

This clonotype showed up just once. The chain employs TRBV9 and TRBJ2-7; TRBD2 matches at 11 bases. Trimming took 4 bases from V and 4 from J; bases not matched to a gene: 7. Germline loops: CDR1 SGDLS, CDR2 YYNGEE. This CDR3 has 15 amino acids. In DNA, the CDR3 is TGTGCCAGCAGCCCTCGACTAGCGGGGCGTTACGAGCAGTACTTC. It yields the protein CASSPRLAGRYEQYF.

V is TRBV6-4 and J is TRBJ2-3, with a possible D match to TRBD2 (6 bases). Trimming cost V 8 bases and J 4 bases, with 16 bases left between them. Germline loops: CDR1 MRHNA, CDR2 SNTAGT. This CDR3 contains 14 residues. In nucleotides, the CDR3 is TGTGCCAGCGGCCCGGGCGGGGACCCAGATACGCAGTATTTT. Translating gives CASGPGGDPDTQYF.

The gene calls are TRBV29-1 and TRBJ2-1; TRBD2 aligns across 8 bases. The CDR3 extends over 13 amino acids. With 4 bases clipped from V and 9 bases from J, the junction kept 8 bases outside the gene matches. In germline, CDR1 is SQVTM, CDR2 ANQGSEA. The CDR3 coding sequence is TGCAGCGTTGTCTACGGGAGGGCCGGTGAGCAGTTCTTC. It is translated as CSVVYGRAGEQFF.